This TCR beta chain originates from a study of T cell responses to AZD1222 COVID-19 vaccine. The CDR3 length is 12 residues. The germline V gene has CDR1 MNHEY and CDR2 SVGAGI. J was trimmed by 11 bases and V by 5 bases; bases with no gene match: 8. General study findings and limits: Only 5 or 6 people who got AZD1222 tested seropositive at baseline. Spike-spanning, vaccine-associated CD4 TCRs were dominant at 160-218 and 743-854. Reportedly, nearly half of unique spike TCRs recognized epitopes outside B.1.351/B.1.1.7 mutations.

Details on this clone: What it binds is not known.

Produced via immunoSEQ multiplex PCR; TCRdb's table is partial and in-frame only. The table has about 120,000 clones, about 88% seen once. The starting material was peripheral blood, obtained 28 days after the second AZD1222 dose. The J gene is TRBJ1-1, the V gene TRBV6-5, with TRBD1 identical over 7 bases. This sequence was found in an adult who received the AZD1222 COVID-19 vaccine. The CDR3 DNA follows: TGTGCCAGCAGTCCGACAGGGCGGCCGGCTTTCTTT. It encodes CASSPTGRPAFF.